A single sample is the source of the 19 T cell receptor beta chains below, sequenced in a study of cytomegalovirus exposure and HLA in healthy donors. This PCR relied on a set of 60 Vbeta primers and 13 Jbeta primers. Sequenced by immunoSEQ multiplex PCR; TCRdb stores in-frame clones only, minus some. The sample lists 75,000 to 100,000 clones, over 65% seen once, with 1.8% in the top ten. The sequenced material came from PBMCs. The origin of the receptors is a male donor in good health and CMV-seronegative.

This chain connects TRBV28 to TRBJ2-1, with TRBD2 matching 10 bases. Germline CDR1 is MDHEN and CDR2 is SYDVKM. The V segment lost 3 bases and the J segment 4 bases; nucleotides outside the gene matches: 6. This CDR3 spans 16 amino acids. CDR3 sequence (DNA): TGTGCCAGCAGTTTGGCTAGCGGGAGAAGATACAATGAGCAGTTCTTC. This translates into CASSLASGRRYNEQFF.

The chain is built from TRBV30 and TRBJ1-5; D is uncertain. Germline V gene sequence: CDR1 GTSNPN, CDR2 SVGIG (reference sequence). This CDR3 has 13 residues. V was pared by 7 bases and J by 6 bases, with 16 bases between. CDR3 region: CAYSGELSQPQHF. CDR3 nucleotide sequence: TGTGCCTACTCCGGTGAGTTAAGTCAGCCCCAGCATTTT.

The chain recombines TRBV30 with TRBJ2-1, with D hard to call. The V gene lost 2 bases and the J gene lost 4 bases, with 12 bases spanning the gap. CDR1 and CDR2 from the germline V gene are GTSNPN and SVGIG (reference sequence). This CDR3 is built from 14 residues. CDR3 sequence (DNA): TGTGCCTGGAGTCGAGGCGTTAGTTACAATGAGCAGTTCTTC. Protein: CAWSRGVSYNEQFF.

This clone was seen a few times. The chain carries TRBV28 and TRBJ2-2; TRBD1 matches at 7 bases. CDR1 and CDR2 from the germline V gene are MDHEN and SYDVKM. The V gene end was trimmed by 8 bases and the J gene end by 4 bases; junction bases not matched to a gene: 7. This CDR3 comprises 14 residues. The chain's CDR3 is CASLSDRATGELFF. For the CDR3, the DNA is TGTGCCAGCTTATCTGACAGGGCCACCGGGGAGCTGTTTTTT.

The chain couples TRBV29-1 to TRBJ2-7; D is perhaps TRBD1 (5 bases). This CDR3 contains 13 residues. Trimming took 1 base from V and 1 from J, leaving 8 bases between them. Per germline, CDR1 SQVTM and CDR2 ANQGSEA. CDR3 protein: CSVEGGDSYEQYF. The DNA for the CDR3 is TGCAGCGTTGAAGGGGGCGATTCCTACGAGCAGTACTTC.

The chain joins TRBV11-3 to TRBJ2-3, with unresolved D. V was shortened by 5 bases and J by 9 bases, with 15 bases between the two germline ends. This CDR3 region has 13 residues. Germline lookup yields CDR1 SGHNT and CDR2 YENEEA. CDR3: CASSLELVATQYF. In DNA form, the CDR3 reads TGTGCCAGCAGCCTGGAGTTGGTAGCAACGCAGTATTTT.

The chain couples TRBV5-1 to TRBJ2-2; TRBD1 matches 7 bases. The CDR3 length is 15 residues. The germline V gene has CDR1 SGHRS and CDR2 YFSETQ. Trimming removed 5 bases from V and 1 base from J; junction bases left unmatched: 5. CDR3 coding DNA: TGCGCCAGCAGATTACAGGGGCGGAACACCGGGGAGCTGTTTTTT. This sequence encodes CASRLQGRNTGELFF.

The chain links TRBV19 to TRBJ2-2, with D perhaps TRBD2 (5 bases). The CDR3 runs to 15 residues. Trimming pared 2 bases from V and 7 bases from J, leaving 14 bases between. The V gene's germline CDR1 is LNHDA and CDR2 SQIVND (reference sequence). Here the CDR3 reads CASSIPLAMGGELFF. DNA for the CDR3: TGTGCCAGTAGTATACCTTTAGCGATGGGCGGGGAGCTGTTTTTT.

The gene calls are TRBV7-2 and TRBJ2-1, with 12 bases that match TRBD2. The CDR3 has 17 residues. Germline assignment: CDR1 SGHTA and CDR2 FQGNSA. V shed 2 bases and J 4 bases; nucleotides not matched to a gene: 6. The CDR3 spells CASSLRLAGVSYNEQFF. CDR3 DNA sequence: TGTGCCAGCAGCTTAAGACTAGCGGGAGTTTCTTACAATGAGCAGTTCTTC.

This chain connects TRBV27 to TRBJ2-1; 13 bases fit TRBD2. This CDR3 has 19 amino acids. The germline CDR1 and CDR2 sequences are MNHEY and SMNVEV (reference sequence). V dropped 6 bases and J dropped 0; count of bases not matched to a gene: 11. CDR3 coding DNA: TGTGCCAGCAGCCGAGGACGGTGGACTAGCGGGAGCTCCTACAATGAGCAGTTCTTC. Residues: CASSRGRWTSGSSYNEQFF.

The CDR3 DNA is TGTGCCACCAGCAGAGGGGTAGGGGGCAATCAGCCCCAGCATTTT. It yields the protein CATSRGVGGNQPQHF. The chain has TRBV15 and TRBJ1-5; possible D gene TRBD1, 5 bases. The CDR3 extends over 15 amino acids. CDR1 LNHNV and CDR2 YYDKDF come from the germline V gene (reference sequence). Trimming removed 1 base from V and 2 bases from J, with 9 bases in between.

The V gene is TRBV4-1, the J gene TRBJ1-6, with no clear D. The germline V gene has CDR1 MGHRA and CDR2 YSYEKL. V was pared by 2 bases and J by 8 bases, with 16 bases between. The CDR3 extends over 16 amino acids. The CDR3 DNA is TGCGCCAGCAGCCAAAATGAGGGTGCAGTTGATTCACCCCTCCACTTT. Translating gives CASSQNEGAVDSPLHF.

The chain is built from TRBV9 and TRBJ1-1; 7 bases agree with TRBD1. J was trimmed by 7 bases and V by 3 bases; bases with no gene match: 9. CDR1 SGDLS and CDR2 YYNGEE come from the germline V gene. CDR3 length: 14 amino acids. In DNA form, the CDR3 reads TGTGCCAGCAGCGGAGCAACAGGGGTTGATGAAGCTTTCTTT. Protein product: CASSGATGVDEAFF.

The CDR3 sequence: CASKRERNTGELFF. The DNA for the CDR3 is TGTGCCAGCAAGCGGGAGCGCAACACCGGGGAGCTGTTTTTT. The chain combines TRBV4-2 with TRBJ2-2, with 8 nucleotides matching TRBD2. The junction had 3 bases not matched to a gene; V was cut back by 7 bases and J by 2 bases. The germline V gene encodes CDR1 LGHNA and CDR2 YNFKEQ. The CDR3 is made up of 14 amino acids.

The V call is TRBV6-1, the J call TRBJ1-2; D ambiguous. This CDR3 comprises 13 residues. CDR1 is MNHNS and CDR2 is SASEGT in the germline V gene. V shed 3 bases and J shed 0 bases, with 5 bases lying between them. CDR3: CASSDGANYGYTF. CDR3 nucleotides: TGTGCCAGCAGTGACGGGGCTAACTATGGCTACACCTTC.

The chain combines TRBV29-1 with TRBJ2-3, with 10 bases that match TRBD2. V lost 6 bases and J lost 4; bases outside the gene matches: 7. Per the germline V gene, CDR1 is SQVTM and CDR2 is ANQGSEA. CDR3 length: 14 amino acids. CDR3 sequence reads: CSVVPSGSSDTQYF. CDR3 in DNA: TGCAGCGTCGTTCCTAGCGGGAGCTCAGATACGCAGTATTTT.

V is TRBV18 and J is TRBJ2-7, with TRBD1 matching over 9 bases. Germline V lookup: CDR1 KGHSH, CDR2 LQKENI. V was clipped by 5 bases and J by 4 bases; unmatched bases: 3. The CDR3 runs to 13 residues. CDR3 in DNA: TGTGCCAGCTCAGGGGACAGGGCATACGAGCAGTACTTC. This codes for CASSGDRAYEQYF.

The rearrangement links TRBV6-1 to TRBJ2-7; 14 nucleotides align to TRBD2. V gave up 2 bases and J gave up 0 bases; unmatched junction bases: 3. CDR1 and CDR2 (germline): MNHNS, SASEGT. The CDR3 spans 17 residues. The CDR3 reads CASSERTSGRYSYEQYF. The DNA for the CDR3 is TGTGCCAGCAGTGAACGGACTAGCGGGAGGTACTCCTACGAGCAGTACTTC.

The count of this clone is one. The chain is built from TRBV2 and TRBJ2-5, with 14 bases lining up with TRBD2. Trimming cost V 5 bases and J 5 bases; bases outside gene matches: 13. This CDR3 has 18 amino acids. The germline gives CDR1 SNHLY, CDR2 FYNNEI. CDR3 protein: CASSYRRTSGRTQETQYF. Written as DNA, the CDR3 is TGTGCCAGCAGTTATCGCAGGACTAGCGGGAGGACCCAGGAGACCCAGTACTTC.